The clone carrying this T cell receptor beta chain was observed once. Its antigen is unknown. The data were taken from a study of Ad26.COV2.S vaccination and SARS-CoV-2 variants. Whole-study results and caveats: The TCR-based breadth and depth measures might underestimate overall T cell responses. The authors reported substantial breadth in spike-specific CD8+ and CD4+ T cell responses after vaccination. Vaccine recipients posted higher spike-specific TCR breadth than their placebo counterparts.

Profiled with immunoSEQ multiplex PCR; TCRdb holds only in-frame clones, not every one. The sample records about 350,000 clones, just over 90% being singletons. Trimming took 7 bases from V and 4 from J; bases not matched to a gene: 6. CDR3 length: 13 residues. The source material was peripheral blood, sampled after recovery from COVID-19. This clonotype originated in a human donor who had recovered from COVID-19. The V and J genes are TRBV12-3 or TRBV12-4 and TRBJ1-2; 7 positions agree with TRBD1. DNA for the CDR3: TGTGCCAGCAAGGGGGGACAGTCCTATGGCTACACCTTC. Protein sequence: CASKGGQSYGYTF.